Below, 16 T cell receptor beta chains from the same sample are listed, as sequenced in a study of post-analysis software for immune sequencing data. Study observations and caveats: Controls had lower frequencies than patients of roughly five TRBV segments, which included TRBV5-6, TRBV5-1 and TRBV20-1.

Prepared TCR beta cDNA libraries contained unique molecular identifiers. Via MiXCR, TCRdb re-called the PCR reads, giving one row per CDR3 protein. The repertoire consists of fewer than 550,000 distinct CDR3 sequences, with around a third occurring once and the leading ten covering under 7%. Their cognate antigens are unknown. The material sequenced was blood. These receptors came from a girl under 18 with multiple sclerosis.

This clonotype was seen a few times. V gene TRBV12-3 or TRBV12-4 combines with J gene TRBJ1-2; the D gene is possibly TRBD1 (6 bases). The CDR3 loop spans 13 amino acids. The V end was cut by 9 bases, the J end by 2 bases, with 13 bases between. Written as DNA, the CDR3 is TGTGCCAGTACAGGGCTAAGGAACTATGGCTACACCTTC. It translates to CASTGLRNYGYTF.

This clonotype turned up a few times. The V gene is TRBV7-9, the J gene TRBJ1-1; D is unclear. The CDR3 consists of 14 residues. Germline CDR1 SEHNR, CDR2 FQNEAQ (reference sequence). V lost 6 bases and J lost 1, with 12 bases in between. The CDR3 DNA sequence: TGTGCCAGCAGTTACATCGGCAGGAACACTGAAGCTTTCTTT. This sequence encodes CASSYIGRNTEAFF.

CDR3 sequence (DNA): TGTGCCAGCAGTTACACGACAGGGGGCATCTCTGAAGCTTTCTTT. The encoded protein is CASSYTTGGISEAFF. The chain joins TRBV6-5 to TRBJ1-1, with 10 bases matching TRBD1. The CDR3 extends over 15 amino acids. The trim removed 2 bases at V and 6 bases at J, leaving 6 bases unmatched. The germline V gene encodes CDR1 MNHEY and CDR2 SVGAGI.

In its sample, this clonotype was seen a few times. This rearrangement joins TRBV12-3 or TRBV12-4 to TRBJ1-2; D gene uncertain. The CDR3 has 13 residues. V lost 3 bases, J lost 7 bases, and 12 bases lay in between. DNA for the CDR3: TGTGCCAGCAGTTTTGGGGATCTCAGTGGCTACACCTTC. It is translated as CASSFGDLSGYTF.

This clonotype has just one count. The chain employs TRBV4-2 and TRBJ2-7; 7 bases line up with TRBD1. Germline trimming cut 0 bases from V and 0 bases from J; bases unmatched to any gene: 17. CDR3 length: 20 residues. CDR1 and CDR2 (germline): LGHNA, YNFKEQ. The CDR3 region has the DNA TGTGCCAGCAGCCAAGATTTGTTTATGGGGACAGCACCCGACTCCTACGAGCAGTACTTC. Translating it yields CASSQDLFMGTAPDSYEQYF.

The CDR3 loop is CASSPGASADTQYF. In DNA form, the CDR3 reads TGCGCCAGCAGCCCCGGGGCTTCGGCAGATACGCAGTATTTT. The chain has TRBV5-1 and TRBJ2-3; D is tentatively TRBD1 or TRBD2 (5 bases each). The CDR3 sequence is 14 residues long. Germline V CDR1 and CDR2: SGHRS, YFSETQ. Between the trimmed V and J ends, which lost 4 bases and 4 bases, there was a span of 13 bases.

To note about this clonotype: The junction departs from the called germline gene at one end, perhaps through a read error. CDR3 DNA sequence: TGTGTCAGCAGCTATGACGGCTACGAGCAGTACTTC. It codes for CVSSYDGYEQYF. The chain carries TRBV7-8 and TRBJ2-7; D unclear. The CDR3 extends over 12 amino acids. Germline CDR1 reads SGHVS; CDR2 reads FQNEAQ.

This clonotype was found a few times. V gene TRBV6-5 combines with J gene TRBJ2-1, with 10 positions matching TRBD2. Per germline, CDR1 MNHEY and CDR2 SVGAGI. The CDR3 consists of 18 residues. With 0 bases clipped from V and 6 bases from J, the junction kept 11 bases outside the gene matches. CDR3 coding DNA: TGTGCCAGCAGTTACTCGCCTAGCGGGGGACAAATCTCCAATGAGCAGTTCTTC. Translating it yields CASSYSPSGGQISNEQFF.

The rearrangement uses TRBV5-1 and TRBJ2-3, with 8 bases matching TRBD1. The J segment lost 0 bases and the V segment lost 4 bases, leaving 7 bases of the junction unmatched. CDR3 length equals 16 residues. From germline, CDR1 is SGHRS and CDR2 YFSETQ. Here the CDR3 DNA reads TGCGCCAGCAGCACGAACAGGGGGTCTAGCACAGATACGCAGTATTTT. It encodes CASSTNRGSSTDTQYF. Full variable domain (outside the CDR3, taken from reference TRBV5-1 and TRBJ2-3): KAGVTQTPRYLIKTRGQQVTLSCSPISGHRSVSWYQQTPGQGLQFLFEYFSETQRNKGNFPGRFSGRQFSNSRSEMNVSTLELGDSALYLCASSTNRGSSTDTQYFGPGTRLTVL.

As regards this clonotype: The germline gene is not matched at one end of the junction; a read error may be the cause. The genes are TRBV24-1 and TRBJ2-3; D is perhaps TRBD1 or TRBD2 (5 bases each). Per germline, CDR1 KGHDR and CDR2 SFDVKD. This CDR3 has 17 residues. The CDR3 DNA follows: TGTGCCACCAGCCCCTCGGAACGGACTTATAGCACAGGTACGCAGTATTTT. Translated: CATSPSERTYSTGTQYF.

The V call is TRBV10-3, the J call TRBJ2-1, with D possibly called TRBD1 or TRBD2 (5 bases each). Germline CDR1 is ENHRY and CDR2 is SYGVKD. The CDR3 length is 13 residues. Trimming took 4 bases from V and 10 from J, leaving 14 bases between them. CDR3 amino acids: CAISGGDLYEQFF. CDR3 sequence (DNA): TGTGCCATCAGTGGTGGGGACCTTTACGAGCAGTTCTTC.

This clonotype turned up a few times. The rearrangement links TRBV7-2 to TRBJ1-4; D unresolved. Trimming stripped 3 bases from V and 4 bases from J, with 9 bases between. In germline, CDR1 is SGHTA, CDR2 FQGNSA. The CDR3 runs 14 residues. CDR3 sequence (DNA): TGTGCCAGCAGCTTGGTGCAGAGTAATGAAAAACTGTTTTTT. As protein: CASSLVQSNEKLFF.

This clonotype has more than one count but fewer than ten. V gene TRBV12-3 or TRBV12-4 combines with J gene TRBJ2-3, with D perhaps matching TRBD1 (6 bases). V lost 0 bases and J lost 0, with 10 bases in between. This CDR3 region has 16 residues. Here the CDR3 DNA reads TGTGCCAGCAGTTTAGCGCAGGGGCTCAGCACAGATACGCAGTATTTT. As protein: CASSLAQGLSTDTQYF.

This chain uses TRBV5-5 with TRBJ2-5; D uncertain. From germline, CDR1 is SGHKS and CDR2 YYEKEE (reference sequence). V was clipped by 4 bases and J by 4 bases, with 8 bases between them. The CDR3 is made up of 12 amino acids. DNA for the CDR3: TGTGCCAGCAGCGGTTTCTTAGAGACCCAGTACTTC. Amino acid sequence: CASSGFLETQYF.

This clonotype was observed a few times. The V gene is TRBV28, the J gene TRBJ1-2; D uncertain. This CDR3 region has 14 residues. V gave up 8 bases and J gave up 4 bases, with 17 bases separating them. CDR1 MDHEN and CDR2 SYDVKM come from the germline V gene. In nucleotides, the CDR3 is TGTGCCAGCGGACTGGTTACAGCTTCCTATGGCTACACCTTC. It yields the protein CASGLVTASYGYTF.

The chain couples TRBV29-1 to TRBJ1-1; 7 positions agree with TRBD1. V gave up 4 bases and J gave up 11 bases; unmatched junction bases: 7. CDR1 is SQVTM and CDR2 is ANQGSEA in the germline V gene. CDR3 size: 11 residues. DNA of the CDR3: TGCAGCGTTGTGGCAGGGGGAGATGCTTTCTTT. Amino acids: CSVVAGGDAFF.